The 3 T cell receptor beta chains presented below share a single source sample, sequenced in a study of Ad26.COV2.S vaccination and SARS-CoV-2 variants. Specified treatment: 19 received Ad26.COV2.S at low or high dose, single or two shots; roughly five received placebo; per-sample allocation not given. Specimen acquisition occurred on day 63 following the initial vaccine or placebo injection. Profiling relied on immunoSEQ multiplex PCR, and the TCRdb table lists in-frame clones only, not all of them. This table holds about 410,000 clones, approximately 86% found once. Sample: peripheral blood, taken in a trial of Ad26.COV2.S vaccine versus placebo. These receptors all come from a person between 18 and 60 years old who received the Ad26.COV2.S COVID-19 vaccine or a placebo.

A note on this clone: Since a much larger clone is just one base distant, this may be a read error. The chain employs TRBV4-3 and TRBJ1-5, with D uncertain. The CDR3 spans 13 residues. CDR1 is LGHNA and CDR2 is YSLEER in the germline V gene. V gave up 0 bases and J gave up 6 bases, with 6 bases separating them. This CDR3 reads CASSQEMSQPQHF. The CDR3 region has the DNA TGCGCCAGCAGCCAAGAAATGTCTCAGCCCCAGCATTTT.

In this sample, this clone turned up a few times. This chain links TRBV28 with TRBJ1-6; a possible D gene is TRBD1 (6 bases). This CDR3 is 15 amino acids long. CDR1 and CDR2 (germline): MDHEN, SYDVKM. V lost 2 bases, J lost 6 bases, and 11 bases lay in between. The CDR3 nucleotides read TGTGCCAGCAGTTTAGATGCAGGGGCTAATTCACCCCTCCACTTT. It codes for CASSLDAGANSPLHF.

V and J are TRBV7-9 and TRBJ1-4, with D uncertain. The germline V and J ends were trimmed by 0 bases and 3 bases, with 8 bases remaining between them. The CDR3 covers 15 residues. The germline V gene has CDR1 SEHNR and CDR2 FQNEAQ (reference sequence). The CDR3 reads CASSLAETANEKLFF. Written as DNA, the CDR3 is TGTGCCAGCAGCTTAGCGGAGACTGCTAATGAAAAACTGTTTTTT.